Listed below are T cell receptor beta chains from one sample, sequenced in a study of T-cell reconstitution after alpha-beta-depleted transplantation in children. Each CDR3 protein is one row after TCRdb ran MiXCR on the PCR reads. The sample has more than 200,000 distinct CDR3 sequences; roughly a sixth are singletons. Sequenced here: PBMCs, mostly from graft donor cells, sampled 360 days after TCRalphabeta/CD19-depleted stem cell transplant. Receptors originate from a male patient between 2 and 9 years old who had a stem cell transplant for acute lymphoblastic leukemia, so the T cells may come from the graft donor. Each CDR3 is given with its conserved first and last residue. Some rows mark clone size as missing; the rest say once, few, many or name a class of expanded clone.

TRBV7-2,TRBJ1-1,NA,CASSYRGRWNTEAFF
TRBV5-5,TRBJ2-1,NA,CASSLKTGGNEQFF
TRBV10-2,TRBJ2-7,few,CASSRDLSSYEQYF
TRBV20-1,TRBJ1-5,NA,CSARDGGTGQPQHF
TRBV7-6,TRBJ2-5,NA,CASRASEGGFETQYF
TRBV5-1,TRBJ2-7,NA,CASRRTGAPNEQYF
TRBV30,TRBJ2-3,many,CAWSQSADTQYF
TRBV3-1,TRBJ2-5,NA,CASSHRWETQYF
TRBV5-6,TRBJ1-5,few,CASSWAGSRSNQPQHF
TRBV5-3,TRBJ2-1,NA,CATLHGLAGGNNEQFF
TRBV4-3,TRBJ2-1,few,CASRLDRVLYNEQFF
TRBV20-1,TRBJ2-3,NA,CSAQPGVTTDTQYF
TRBV5-5,TRBJ2-4,NA,CASSWGTGGSQGIQYF
TRBV2,TRBJ2-5,few,CARRMYQETQYF
TRBV5-1,TRBJ2-3,NA,CASSLGGGLAADTQYF
TRBV12-3/TRBV12-4,TRBJ2-1,many,CASTLRDTEQFF
TRBV24-1,TRBJ2-7,NA,CATSVQASYEQYF
TRBV7-8,TRBJ2-5,NA,CASSGTTGTIGRETQYF
TRBV30,TRBJ1-5,NA,CAWRTGTGDNQPQHF
TRBV2,TRBJ1-1,few,CASSEARGAENTEAFF
TRBV7-8,TRBJ1-3,NA,CASSLRTPRGNTIYF
TRBV6-2/TRBV6-3,TRBJ2-5,few,CASRSNRGWEETQYF
TRBV29-1,TRBJ2-3,few,CSVEKEVGGFPDTQYF
TRBV11-2,TRBJ2-7,NA,CASSPVGGSVYEQYF
TRBV7-7,TRBJ2-1,NA,CASSDRSHTVYNEQFF
TRBV10-3,TRBJ2-7,many,CAISQTGVEQYF
TRBV7-9,TRBJ1-3,NA,CASSTGGLSGNTIYF
TRBV7-8,TRBJ1-2,NA,CASSLEGSGDYGYTF
TRBV5-4,TRBJ2-1,NA,CASSWSARVSLNEQFF
TRBV29-1,TRBJ2-3,many,CSVVEGSDTQYF
TRBV5-1,TRBJ2-1,few,CASSARGTSGGTGSYNEQFF
TRBV4-2,TRBJ2-3,few,CASSQELTSGGDSDTQYF
TRBV7-9,TRBJ2-3,few,CASRPPRRDRTDTQYF
TRBV4-3,TRBJ2-1,NA,CASSQEGSYNEQFF
TRBV6-4,TRBJ2-3,few,CASRILAGGTDTQYF
TRBV27,TRBJ2-1,many,CASSLGDDEFF
TRBV12-3/TRBV12-4,TRBJ1-4,many,CASSFGGEKLFF
TRBV4-2,TRBJ2-7,NA,CASSQGTNEQYF
TRBV7-2,TRBJ2-1,NA,CASSLVVGSNEQFF
TRBV10-2,TRBJ1-5,many,CASSEGALNQPQHF
TRBV19,TRBJ2-7,few,CASSIDDRDRGRYEQYF
TRBV20-1,TRBJ2-3,many,CSAIPSTTVGGTDTQYF
TRBV18,TRBJ2-7,few,CASSSRIGRAYEQYF
TRBV19,TRBJ2-2,many,CASSVGLANTGELFF
TRBV12-3/TRBV12-4,TRBJ1-5,few,CASSLMNSHQPQHF
TRBV10-1,TRBJ1-1,few,CASFEAFF
TRBV6-2/TRBV6-3,TRBJ1-2,medium-sized,CASSYSDRIRGSGYTF
TRBV9,TRBJ2-3,many,CASSVGLGSGTDTQYF
TRBV24-1,TRBJ1-2,NA,CATSGWTGDGYTF
TRBV5-1,TRBJ2-5,NA,CASSFGTVARQETQYF
TRBV20-1,TRBJ2-2,NA,CSARLAGELFF
TRBV27,TRBJ2-1,few,CASSLGENEQFF
TRBV20-1,TRBJ1-5,NA,CSAREGTGGPNQPQHF